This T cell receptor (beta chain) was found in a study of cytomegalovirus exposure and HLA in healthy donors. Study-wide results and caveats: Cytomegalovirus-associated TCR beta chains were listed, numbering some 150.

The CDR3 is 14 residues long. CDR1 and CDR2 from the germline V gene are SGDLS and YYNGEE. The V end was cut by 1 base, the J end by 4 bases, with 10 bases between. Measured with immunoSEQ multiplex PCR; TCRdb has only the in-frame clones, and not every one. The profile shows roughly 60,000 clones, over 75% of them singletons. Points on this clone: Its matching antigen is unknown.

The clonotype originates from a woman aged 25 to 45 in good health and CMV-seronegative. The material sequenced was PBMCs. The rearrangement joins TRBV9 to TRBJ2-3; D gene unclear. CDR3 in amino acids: CASSVRLEADTQYF. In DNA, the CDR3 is TGTGCCAGCAGCGTACGCCTAGAAGCAGATACGCAGTATTTT.